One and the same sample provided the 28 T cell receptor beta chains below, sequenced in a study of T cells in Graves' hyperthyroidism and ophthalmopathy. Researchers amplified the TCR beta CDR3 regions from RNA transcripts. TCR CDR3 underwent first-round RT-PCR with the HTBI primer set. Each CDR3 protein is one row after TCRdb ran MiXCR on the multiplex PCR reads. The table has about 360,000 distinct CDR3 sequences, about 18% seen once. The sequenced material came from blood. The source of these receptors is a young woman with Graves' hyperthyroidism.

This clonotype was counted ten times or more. The CDR3 DNA sequence: TGTGCCAGCAGCTGGGGAGTAGCCAAAAACATTCAGTACTTC. Its translation is CASSWGVAKNIQYF. The chain carries TRBV4-2 and TRBJ2-4, with a tentative D call TRBD2 (5 bases). V was cut by 5 bases and J by 0 bases, with 8 bases left in between. From germline, CDR1 is LGHNA and CDR2 YNFKEQ. There are 14 residues in the CDR3.

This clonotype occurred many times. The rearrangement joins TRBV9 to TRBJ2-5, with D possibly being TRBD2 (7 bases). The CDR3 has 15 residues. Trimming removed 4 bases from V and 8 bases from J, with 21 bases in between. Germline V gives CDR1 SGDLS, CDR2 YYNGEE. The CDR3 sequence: CASSSNRRGRETQYF. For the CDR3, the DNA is TGTGCCAGCAGCTCGAATAGGCGGGGGCGCGAAACCCAGTACTTC.

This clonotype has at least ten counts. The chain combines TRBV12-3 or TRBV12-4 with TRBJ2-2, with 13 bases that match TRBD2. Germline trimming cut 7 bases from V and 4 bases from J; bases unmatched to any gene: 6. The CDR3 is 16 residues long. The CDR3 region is CASTTGTSGATGELFF. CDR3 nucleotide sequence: TGTGCCAGCACCACCGGGACTAGCGGGGCCACCGGGGAGCTGTTTTTT.

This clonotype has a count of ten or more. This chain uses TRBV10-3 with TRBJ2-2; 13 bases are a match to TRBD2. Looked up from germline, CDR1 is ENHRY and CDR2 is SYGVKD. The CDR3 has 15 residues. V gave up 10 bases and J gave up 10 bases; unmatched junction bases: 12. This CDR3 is CATTRTSGGTKELFF. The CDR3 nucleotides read TGTGCCACCACTCGGACTAGCGGGGGCACGAAGGAGCTGTTTTTT.

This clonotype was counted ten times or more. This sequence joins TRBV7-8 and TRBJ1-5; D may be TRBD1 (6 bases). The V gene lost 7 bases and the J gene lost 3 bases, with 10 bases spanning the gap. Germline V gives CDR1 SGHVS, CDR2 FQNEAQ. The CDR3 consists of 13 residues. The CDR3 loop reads CASTGQLNQPQHF. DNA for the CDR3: TGTGCCAGCACTGGACAGCTCAATCAGCCCCAGCATTTT.

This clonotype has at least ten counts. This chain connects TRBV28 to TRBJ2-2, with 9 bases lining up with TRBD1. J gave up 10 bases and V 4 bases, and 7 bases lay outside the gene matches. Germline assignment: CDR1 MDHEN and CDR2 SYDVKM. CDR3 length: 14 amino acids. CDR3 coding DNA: TGTGCCAGCAGTTCCCCGGGACAGGGAGAGGAGCTGTTTTTT. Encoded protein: CASSSPGQGEELFF. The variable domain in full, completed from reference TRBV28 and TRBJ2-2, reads DVKVTQSSRYLVKRTGEKVFLECVQDMDHENMFWYRQDPGLGLRLIYFSYDVKMKEKGDIPEGYSVSREKKERFSLILESASTNQTSMYLCASSSPGQGEELFFGEGSRLTVL.

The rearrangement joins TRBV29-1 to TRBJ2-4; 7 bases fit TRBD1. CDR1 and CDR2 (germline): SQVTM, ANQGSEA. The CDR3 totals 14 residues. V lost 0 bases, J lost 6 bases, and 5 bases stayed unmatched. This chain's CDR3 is CSVEDWAGGNIQYF. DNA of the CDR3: TGCAGCGTTGAAGATTGGGCAGGGGGAAACATTCAGTACTTC.

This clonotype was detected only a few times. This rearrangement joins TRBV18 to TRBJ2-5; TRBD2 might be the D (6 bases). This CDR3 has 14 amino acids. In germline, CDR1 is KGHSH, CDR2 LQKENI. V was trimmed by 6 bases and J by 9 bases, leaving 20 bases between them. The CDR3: CASSPDLTGEAQYF. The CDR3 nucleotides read TGTGCCAGCTCTCCCGACTTAACTGGGGAGGCCCAGTACTTC.

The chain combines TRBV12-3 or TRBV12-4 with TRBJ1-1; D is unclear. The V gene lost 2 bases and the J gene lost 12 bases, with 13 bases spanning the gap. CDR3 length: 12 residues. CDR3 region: CASSLRRGETFF. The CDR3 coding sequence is TGTGCCAGCAGTTTACGTCGCGGAGAGACTTTCTTT.

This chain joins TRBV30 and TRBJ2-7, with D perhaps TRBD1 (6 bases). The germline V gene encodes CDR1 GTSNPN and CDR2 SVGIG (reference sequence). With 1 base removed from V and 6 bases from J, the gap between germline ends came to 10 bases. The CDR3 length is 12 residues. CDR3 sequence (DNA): TGTGCCTGGAGTGCGGACAGAGGCGAGCAGTACTTC. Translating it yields CAWSADRGEQYF.

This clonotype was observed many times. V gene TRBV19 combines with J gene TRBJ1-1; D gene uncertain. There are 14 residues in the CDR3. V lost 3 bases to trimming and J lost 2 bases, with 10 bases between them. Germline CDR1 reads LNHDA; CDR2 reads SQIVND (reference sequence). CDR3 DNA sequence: TGTGCCAGTAGTATCCCCAGGACTAACACTGAAGCTTTCTTT. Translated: CASSIPRTNTEAFF.

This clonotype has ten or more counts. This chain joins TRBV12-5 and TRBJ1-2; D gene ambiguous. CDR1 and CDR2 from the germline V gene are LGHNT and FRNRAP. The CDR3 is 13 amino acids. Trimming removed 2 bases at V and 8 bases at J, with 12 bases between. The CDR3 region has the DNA TGTGCTAGTGGTTTGCGTTCGGCGGCAGGCTACACCTTC. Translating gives CASGLRSAAGYTF.

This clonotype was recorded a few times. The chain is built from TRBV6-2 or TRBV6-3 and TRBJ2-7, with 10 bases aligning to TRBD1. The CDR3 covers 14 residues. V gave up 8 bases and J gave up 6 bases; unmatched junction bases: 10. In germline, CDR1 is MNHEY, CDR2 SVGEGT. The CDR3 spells CASRRGTGVSEQYF. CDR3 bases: TGTGCCAGCCGCCGCGGGACAGGGGTATCCGAGCAGTACTTC.

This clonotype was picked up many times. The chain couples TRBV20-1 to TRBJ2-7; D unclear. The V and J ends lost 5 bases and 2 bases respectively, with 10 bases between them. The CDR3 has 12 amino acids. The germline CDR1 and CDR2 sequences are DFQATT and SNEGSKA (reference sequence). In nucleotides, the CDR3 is TGCAGTGCTCGTCCCTTTCCCTACGAGCAGTACTTC. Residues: CSARPFPYEQYF.

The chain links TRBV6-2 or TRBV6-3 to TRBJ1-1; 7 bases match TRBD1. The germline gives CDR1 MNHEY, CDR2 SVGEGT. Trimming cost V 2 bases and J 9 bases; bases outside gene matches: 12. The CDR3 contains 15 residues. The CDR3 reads CASSYGTVSLQKAFF. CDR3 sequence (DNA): TGTGCCAGCAGTTACGGGACAGTTTCTCTCCAAAAAGCTTTCTTT.

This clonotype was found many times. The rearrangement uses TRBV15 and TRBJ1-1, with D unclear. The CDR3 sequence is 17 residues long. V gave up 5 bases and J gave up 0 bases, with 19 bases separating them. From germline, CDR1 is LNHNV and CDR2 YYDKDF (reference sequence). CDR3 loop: CATSSTPRRVLNTEAFF. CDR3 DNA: TGTGCCACCAGCTCAACTCCACGGCGGGTGCTGAACACTGAAGCTTTCTTT.

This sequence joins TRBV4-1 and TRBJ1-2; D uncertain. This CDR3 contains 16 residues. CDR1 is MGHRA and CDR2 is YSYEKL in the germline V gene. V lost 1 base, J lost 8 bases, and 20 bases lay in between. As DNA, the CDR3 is TGCGCCAGCAGCCAAGTGAATAGGCGCCCAGCGGGGGGCTACACCTTC. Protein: CASSQVNRRPAGGYTF.

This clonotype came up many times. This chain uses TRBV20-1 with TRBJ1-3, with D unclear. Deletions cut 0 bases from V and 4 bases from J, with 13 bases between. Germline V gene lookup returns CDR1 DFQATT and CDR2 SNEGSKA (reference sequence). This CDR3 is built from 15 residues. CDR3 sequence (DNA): TGCAGTGCTAGAGACCTAGTGGGTCCCGGAAACACCATATATTTT. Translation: CSARDLVGPGNTIYF.

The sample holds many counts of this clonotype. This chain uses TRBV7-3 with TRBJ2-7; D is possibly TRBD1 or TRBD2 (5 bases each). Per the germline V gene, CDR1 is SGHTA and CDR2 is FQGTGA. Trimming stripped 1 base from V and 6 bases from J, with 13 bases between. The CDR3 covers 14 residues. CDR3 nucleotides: TGTGCCAGCAGCTTAAATACACGGGGCGGCGAGCAGTACTTC. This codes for CASSLNTRGGEQYF.

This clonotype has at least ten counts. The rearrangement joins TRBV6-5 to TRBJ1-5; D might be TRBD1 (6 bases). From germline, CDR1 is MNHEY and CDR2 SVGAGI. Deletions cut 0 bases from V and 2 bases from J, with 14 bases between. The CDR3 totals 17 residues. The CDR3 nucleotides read TGTGCCAGCAGTTACTCGCGAAGGGGGAGAGGCAATCAGCCCCAGCATTTT. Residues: CASSYSRRGRGNQPQHF.

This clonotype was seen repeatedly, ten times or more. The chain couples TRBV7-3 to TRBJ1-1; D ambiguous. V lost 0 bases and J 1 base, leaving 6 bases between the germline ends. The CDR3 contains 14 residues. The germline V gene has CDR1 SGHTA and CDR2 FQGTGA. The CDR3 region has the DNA TGTGCCAGCAGCTTAACTTTGGGGAACACTGAAGCTTTCTTT. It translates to CASSLTLGNTEAFF.

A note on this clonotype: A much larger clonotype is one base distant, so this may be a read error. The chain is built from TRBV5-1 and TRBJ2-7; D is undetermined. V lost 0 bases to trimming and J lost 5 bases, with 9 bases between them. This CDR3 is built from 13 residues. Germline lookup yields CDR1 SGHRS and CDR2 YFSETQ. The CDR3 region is CASSLGALNEQYF. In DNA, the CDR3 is TGCGCCAGCAGCTTGGGGGCTCTGAACGAGCAGTACTTC. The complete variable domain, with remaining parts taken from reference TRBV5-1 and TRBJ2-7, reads KAGVTQTPRYLIKTRGQQVTLSCSPISGHRSVSWYQQTPGQGLQFLFEYFSETQRNKGNFPGRFSGRQFSNSRSEMNVSTLELGDSALYLCASSLGALNEQYFGPGTRLTVT.

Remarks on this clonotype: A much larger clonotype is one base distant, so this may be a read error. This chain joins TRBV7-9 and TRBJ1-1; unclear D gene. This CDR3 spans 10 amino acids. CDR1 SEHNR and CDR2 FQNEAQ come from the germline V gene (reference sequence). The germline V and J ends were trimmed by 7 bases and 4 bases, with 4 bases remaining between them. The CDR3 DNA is TGTGCCAGCACCTCCACTGAAGCTTTCTTT. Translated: CASTSTEAFF.

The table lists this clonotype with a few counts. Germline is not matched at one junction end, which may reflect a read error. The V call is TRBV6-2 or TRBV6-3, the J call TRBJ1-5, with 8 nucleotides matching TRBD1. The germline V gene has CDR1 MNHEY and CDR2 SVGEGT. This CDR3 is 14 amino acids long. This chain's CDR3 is CASSYLLNRDRLTF. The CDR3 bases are TGTGCCAGCAGTTACCTCCTTAACCGGGACAGGCTCACTTTT.

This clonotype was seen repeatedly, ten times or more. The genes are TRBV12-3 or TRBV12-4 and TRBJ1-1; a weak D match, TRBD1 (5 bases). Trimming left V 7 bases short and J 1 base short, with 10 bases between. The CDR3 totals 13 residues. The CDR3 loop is CASTTTENTEAFF. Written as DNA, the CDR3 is TGTGCCAGCACCACGACAGAGAACACTGAAGCTTTCTTT.

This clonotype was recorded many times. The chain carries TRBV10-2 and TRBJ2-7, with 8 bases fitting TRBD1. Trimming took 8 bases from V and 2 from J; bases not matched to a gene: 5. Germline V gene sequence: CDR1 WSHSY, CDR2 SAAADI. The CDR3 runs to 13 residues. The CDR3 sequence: CASLIQGAYEQYF. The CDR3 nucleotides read TGCGCCAGCCTGATACAGGGGGCCTACGAGCAGTACTTC.

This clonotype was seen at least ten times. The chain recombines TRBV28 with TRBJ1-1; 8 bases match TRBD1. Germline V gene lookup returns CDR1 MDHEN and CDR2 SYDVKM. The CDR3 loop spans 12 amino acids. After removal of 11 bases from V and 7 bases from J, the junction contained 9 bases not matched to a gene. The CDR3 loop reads CAARGTGVEAFF. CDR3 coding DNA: TGTGCCGCCCGGGGGACAGGAGTTGAAGCTTTCTTT.

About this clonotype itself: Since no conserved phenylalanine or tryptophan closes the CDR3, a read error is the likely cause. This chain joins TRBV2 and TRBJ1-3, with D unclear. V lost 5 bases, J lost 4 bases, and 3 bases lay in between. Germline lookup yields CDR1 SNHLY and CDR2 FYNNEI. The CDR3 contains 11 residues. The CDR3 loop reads CASSPGNTIYV. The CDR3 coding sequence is TGTGCCAGCAGTCCCGGAAACACCATATATGTT.